Shown below are 8 T cell receptor beta chains from a single sample sequenced in a study of beta chain features in type 1 diabetes. Sequenced material consisted of expressed TCRB transcripts (all of the isolated RNA was reverse transcribed). Profiling relied on immunoSEQ multiplex PCR, and the TCRdb table lists in-frame clones only, not all of them. The profile shows under 950,000 clones, 15% to 20% of them singletons. The material sequenced was naive CD4+ T cells from blood. The receptors originated from a young woman in good health.

V and J are TRBV11-3 and TRBJ2-1, with D perhaps TRBD2 (5 bases). This CDR3 is built from 13 residues. CDR1 and CDR2 (germline): SGHNT, YENEEA. With 6 bases removed from V and 9 bases from J, the gap between germline ends came to 15 bases. CDR3 amino acids: CASSWGTGFEQFF. The CDR3 DNA is TGTGCCAGCAGTTGGGGAACGGGATTTGAGCAGTTCTTC.

V gene TRBV10-3 combines with J gene TRBJ2-7, with D unclear. V lost 6 bases to trimming and J lost 5 bases, with 8 bases between them. The CDR3 spans 11 residues. Germline-derived CDR1 and CDR2 are ENHRY and SYGVKD. The CDR3 region has the DNA TGTGCCATCAGGGGCTTCCACGAGCAGTACTTC. Translation: CAIRGFHEQYF.

This sequence joins TRBV4-2 and TRBJ1-2; tentative D call: TRBD1 (6 bases). This CDR3 spans 16 amino acids. Trimming cost V 3 bases and J 7 bases, with 21 bases left between them. The germline gives CDR1 LGHNA, CDR2 YNFKEQ. CDR3 nucleotide sequence: TGTGCCAGCAGCCACGAACCCGGGGGGCATGCTATTGGCTACACCTTC. Its protein product is CASSHEPGGHAIGYTF.

The chain combines TRBV28 with TRBJ2-1, with 14 bases matching TRBD2. Germline V gene sequence: CDR1 MDHEN, CDR2 SYDVKM. Trimming at V came to 1 base and at J to 7 bases, leaving 3 bases not matched to a gene. This CDR3 comprises 16 residues. The CDR3 region is CASSLLRLAGGNEQFF. The DNA for the CDR3 is TGTGCCAGCAGTTTATTGAGACTAGCGGGAGGGAATGAGCAGTTCTTC.

This clone was detected a few times. The chain employs TRBV7-9 and TRBJ2-2; possibly TRBD1 or TRBD2 for D (5 bases each). The CDR3 has 14 residues. The germline V and J ends were trimmed by 5 bases and 3 bases, with 10 bases remaining between them. Germline V CDR1 and CDR2: SEHNR, FQNEAQ (reference sequence). CDR3 sequence reads: CASSVGVDTGELFF. The CDR3 DNA reads TGTGCCAGCAGCGTGGGGGTGGACACCGGGGAGCTGTTTTTT.

This chain uses TRBV7-2 with TRBJ1-1, with 9 bases fitting TRBD1. This CDR3 comprises 16 residues. Looked up from germline, CDR1 is SGHTA and CDR2 is FQGNSA. V lost 5 bases to trimming and J lost 4 bases; unmatched junction nucleotides: 11. The CDR3 DNA sequence: TGTGCCAGCAGCCCGGACAGGGGAAGGTTGGTCACTGAAGCTTTCTTT. Translating it yields CASSPDRGRLVTEAFF.

The V gene is TRBV7-2, the J gene TRBJ2-1; D could derive from TRBD1 or TRBD2 (5 bases each). Looked up from germline, CDR1 is SGHTA and CDR2 is FQGNSA. Trimming shortened V by 5 bases and J by 0 bases, and 11 bases separated the two germline ends. This CDR3 spans 15 amino acids. CDR3 nucleotides: TGTGCCAGCAGCACGGGGCCTAGCTCCTACAATGAGCAGTTCTTC. This gives the protein CASSTGPSSYNEQFF.

The rearrangement uses TRBV4-3 and TRBJ2-5; D is perhaps TRBD1 (6 bases). The J call is uncertain, as TRBJ2-7 better fits the DNA end. Germline V gene lookup returns CDR1 LGHNA and CDR2 YSLEER. The CDR3 runs to 13 residues. This CDR3 is CASSHRGGDEQYF. DNA of the CDR3: TGCGCCAGCAGCCACAGAGGGGGTGACGAGCAGTACTTC.